The next 22 T cell receptor beta chains were all read from a single sample in a study of read filtering for tumor transcriptome and immune sequencing. The library was built from around 400 ng RNA with molecular barcoded adaptors for alpha/delta and beta/gamma chains. TCRdb reanalysed the reads using MiXCR and keeps one entry per CDR3 protein. The profile shows roughly 25,000 distinct CDR3 sequences, about an eighth of them singletons. Sequenced sample: a population of CD138-negative cells sorted from bone marrow. Every receptor here comes from a donor at least 40 years old with multiple myeloma.

Notes on this clonotype: The junction shows a germline mismatch at one end, possibly a read error. The chain combines TRBV29-1 with TRBJ1-1, with 8 bases identical to TRBD1. The CDR3 has 13 residues. Germline-derived CDR1 and CDR2 are SQVTM and ANQGSEA. CDR3 amino acids: CSVRQGMNTEAFF. The CDR3 DNA reads TGCAGCGTGAGACAGGGGATGAACACTGAGGCTTTCTTT. The full variable domain, rest sourced from reference TRBV29-1 and TRBJ1-1, is SAVISQKPSRDICQRGTSLTIQCQVDSQVTMMFWYRQQPGQSLTLIATANQGSEATYESGFVIDKFPISRPNLTFSTLTVSNMSPEDSSIYLCSVRQGMNTEAFFGQGTRLTVV.

This clonotype was detected many times. The genes are TRBV29-1 and TRBJ1-2; tentative D call: TRBD1 (5 bases). CDR3 size: 12 residues. Germline CDR1 is SQVTM and CDR2 is ANQGSEA. Deletions cut 6 bases from V and 10 bases from J, with 18 bases between. CDR3 amino acids: CSVDYDDSFYTF. CDR3 sequence (DNA): TGCAGCGTCGACTACGATGACAGCTTCTACACCTTC.

This clonotype was observed a few times. This chain uses TRBV23-1 with TRBJ2-5; D is ambiguous. TRBV23-1 is assigned to the ORF class and has an uncertain function. V lost 0 bases, J lost 0 bases, and 8 bases lay in between. The CDR3 is 15 amino acids. The CDR3 sequence: CASSQSVPYQETQYF. The CDR3 DNA follows: TGCGCCAGCAGTCAATCGGTCCCTTACCAAGAGACCCAGTACTTC.

This clonotype showed up many times. The chain recombines TRBV7-3 with TRBJ2-1, with D perhaps TRBD2 (5 bases). The CDR3 contains 15 residues. The V end lost 5 bases, the J end lost 7 bases, and 18 bases lay between the germline ends. Germline V gene data show CDR1 as SGHTA and CDR2 as FQGTGA. The CDR3: CASSPQSGPRNEQFF. CDR3 nucleotides: TGTGCCAGCAGCCCTCAAAGCGGCCCTAGGAATGAGCAGTTCTTC.

This clonotype was counted ten times or more. The rearrangement joins TRBV7-6 to TRBJ2-5; D is unclear. Per germline, CDR1 SGHVS and CDR2 FNYEAQ. The CDR3 totals 14 residues. Trimming shortened V by 5 bases and J by 1 base, and 11 bases separated the two germline ends. CDR3 residues: CASSATGFQETQYF. In nucleotides, the CDR3 is TGTGCCAGCAGCGCAACCGGGTTCCAAGAGACCCAGTACTTC.

The table lists this clonotype with a few counts. This could be a read error, since a much larger clone is one nucleotide away. This chain links TRBV5-1 with TRBJ2-1, with 7 positions matching TRBD2. This CDR3 comprises 15 residues. Germline V CDR1 and CDR2: SGHRS, YFSETQ. V gave up 5 bases and J gave up 9 bases; unmatched junction bases: 14. The CDR3 protein is CASRPVRRERSEQFF. The CDR3 nucleotides read TGCGCCAGCAGACCCGTTCGGCGGGAGCGGAGTGAGCAGTTCTTC.

This clonotype was observed at least ten times. The chain couples TRBV7-9 to TRBJ2-2; D remains ambiguous. The germline gives CDR1 SEHNR, CDR2 FQNEAQ (reference sequence). The CDR3 covers 9 residues. CDR3 in amino acids: CGLSGELFF. The CDR3 region has the DNA TGTGGCTTGAGCGGGGAGCTGTTTTTT. Looking up the rest from reference TRBV7-9 and TRBJ2-2 gives the full variable domain: DTGVSQNPRHKITKRGQNVTFRCDPISEHNRLYWYRQTLGQGPEFLTYFQNEAQLEKSRLLSDRFSAERPKGSFSTLEIQRTEQGDSAMYLCGLSGELFFGEGSRLTVL.

To note about this clonotype: This may be a read error: a much more frequent sequence differs by one nucleotide. The chain joins TRBV7-9 to TRBJ1-4; D gene ambiguous. This CDR3 has 14 amino acids. Germline CDR1 and CDR2: SEHNR and FQNEAQ (reference sequence). This chain's CDR3 is CASSFPYDNERLFF. The CDR3 nucleotides read TGTGCCAGCAGCTTCCCATACGATAATGAAAGACTGTTTTTT.

This clonotype appeared many times. This rearrangement joins TRBV6-5 to TRBJ2-5; 7 bases align to TRBD1. This CDR3 is built from 15 residues. V trimming: 4 bases; J trimming: 5 bases; junction bases outside the gene matches: 10. From germline, CDR1 is MNHEY and CDR2 SVGAGI. The CDR3 reads CASSSHKGARETQYF. Written as DNA, the CDR3 is TGTGCCAGCAGTTCCCATAAGGGGGCGCGGGAGACCCAGTACTTC.

This clonotype was detected ten times or more. V gene TRBV9 combines with J gene TRBJ2-1; TRBD2 matches 7 bases. V lost 0 bases to trimming and J lost 2 bases; unmatched junction nucleotides: 2. Per the germline V gene, CDR1 is SGDLS and CDR2 is YYNGEE. The CDR3 consists of 15 residues. The CDR3 protein is CASSVDGRPYNEQFF. The DNA for the CDR3 is TGTGCCAGCAGCGTAGACGGGAGGCCCTACAATGAGCAGTTCTTC. Full variable domain (missing parts from reference TRBV9 and TRBJ2-1): DSGVTQTPKHLITATGQRVTLRCSPRSGDLSVYWYQQSLDQGLQFLIQYYNGEERAKGNILERFSAQQFPDLHSELNLSSLELGDSALYFCASSVDGRPYNEQFFGPGTRLTVL.

This clonotype was detected ten times or more. The chain joins TRBV20-1 to TRBJ2-3; 9 positions match TRBD2. V was clipped by 1 base and J by 3 bases; unmatched bases: 5. Germline-derived CDR1 and CDR2 are DFQATT and SNEGSKA (reference sequence). The CDR3 covers 15 residues. The CDR3 DNA follows: TGCAGTGCTAGAGTTCCGGGACTAGCTACAGATACGCAGTATTTT. Translation gives CSARVPGLATDTQYF.

This clonotype was counted many times. The chain has TRBV24-1 and TRBJ2-3; D is perhaps TRBD1 (7 bases). V was cut by 6 bases and J by 4 bases, with 10 bases left in between. Germline V lookup: CDR1 KGHDR, CDR2 SFDVKD. This CDR3 has 13 residues. The CDR3: CATSQGGPDTQYF. CDR3 bases: TGTGCCACCAGTCAGGGGGGCCCAGATACGCAGTATTTT.

This clonotype has at least ten counts. V gene TRBV20-1 combines with J gene TRBJ2-7, with 11 bases that match TRBD1. The trim removed 0 bases at V and 6 bases at J, leaving 10 bases unmatched. The germline gives CDR1 DFQATT, CDR2 SNEGSKA (reference sequence). This CDR3 has 16 amino acids. The CDR3 spells CSARDLMGQGVSEQYF. The CDR3 nucleotides read TGCAGTGCTAGAGACCTAATGGGACAGGGGGTGAGCGAGCAGTACTTC.

This clonotype was counted many times. The chain has TRBV19 and TRBJ2-7, with D possibly called TRBD1 or TRBD2 (6 bases each). V was clipped by 6 bases and J by 0 bases, with 15 bases between them. Per the germline V gene, CDR1 is LNHDA and CDR2 is SQIVND (reference sequence). The CDR3 length is 15 residues. In nucleotides, the CDR3 is TGTGCCAGTAGGCGAAGGGGGGATTTCTCCTACGAGCAGTACTTC. Protein: CASRRRGDFSYEQYF. Filled out from reference TRBV19 and TRBJ2-7, the complete variable domain reads DGGITQSPKYLFRKEGQNVTLSCEQNLNHDAMYWYRQDPGQGLRLIYYSQIVNDFQKGDIAEGYSVSREKKESFPLTVTSAQKNPTAFYLCASRRRGDFSYEQYFGPGTRLTVT.

This clonotype was counted between two and nine times. An end of the junction does not agree with germline; a read error may underlie this. The V gene is TRBV5-5, the J gene TRBJ2-2, with D possibly called TRBD1 or TRBD2 (5 bases each). Germline V gene lookup returns CDR1 SGHKS and CDR2 YYEKEE (reference sequence). CDR3 length: 15 amino acids. CDR3 sequence: CASSLDPLDTGALFF. The CDR3, as DNA: TGCGCCAGCAGCTTGGACCCTTTGGACACCGGGGCGCTGTTTTTT.

This clonotype was picked up many times. The chain recombines TRBV29-1 with TRBJ2-3; TRBD2 might be the D (6 bases). The CDR3 contains 13 residues. Trimming stripped 5 bases from V and 1 base from J, with 10 bases between. CDR1 and CDR2 from the germline V gene are SQVTM and ANQGSEA. The CDR3 region is CSVLLAGTDTQYF. The CDR3 nucleotides are TGCAGCGTTCTACTAGCTGGCACAGATACGCAGTATTTT.

This clonotype was picked up a small number of times. V usage is TRBV20-1 and J usage is TRBJ2-1; 8 bases are a match to TRBD1. CDR3 length equals 18 residues. V shed 5 bases, J shed 5 bases, and the junction held 20 bases outside the gene matches. The germline V gene has CDR1 DFQATT and CDR2 SNEGSKA (reference sequence). CDR3 DNA sequence: TGCAGTGCTCGAGGACAGGGAACTGTCTTCTCGGGTCACAATGAGCAGTTCTTC. This codes for CSARGQGTVFSGHNEQFF.

Many counts were recorded for this clonotype. One end of the junction is discordant with germline, which a read error may explain. The V call is TRBV7-8, the J call TRBJ1-3; no clear D gene. CDR3 size: 12 residues. Germline V gene lookup returns CDR1 SGHVS and CDR2 FQNEAQ. The CDR3 DNA follows: TGTGCCAGCACCTTAATTGGAAACACCATATATTTT. Its translation is CASTLIGNTIYF.

Notes on this clonotype: This sequence may be a read error, since a much larger clone differs from it by one base. This rearrangement joins TRBV5-1 to TRBJ2-7; 8 bases agree with TRBD2. Germline V CDR1 and CDR2: SGHRS, YFSETQ. V was clipped by 0 bases and J by 1 base; unmatched bases: 3. This CDR3 region has 15 residues. CDR3 amino acids: CASSLGPSGSYEQYF. In DNA form, the CDR3 reads TGCGCCAGCAGCTTGGGTCCTAGCGGGTCCTACGAGCAGTACTTC.

V gene TRBV6-1 combines with J gene TRBJ1-1; 9 bases match TRBD1. This CDR3 is built from 16 residues. The trim removed 5 bases at V and 0 bases at J, leaving 7 bases unmatched. Germline V gene lookup returns CDR1 MNHNS and CDR2 SASEGT. CDR3 residues: CASSYLGQGLNTEAFF. The CDR3, as DNA: TGTGCCAGCAGTTACTTAGGACAGGGGTTGAACACTGAAGCTTTCTTT.

Ten or more counts support this clonotype. V gene TRBV15 combines with J gene TRBJ2-1; 9 positions agree with TRBD2. The CDR3 extends over 16 amino acids. Germline CDR1 is LNHNV and CDR2 is YYDKDF (reference sequence). V dropped 5 bases and J dropped 8; count of bases not matched to a gene: 13. CDR3 sequence reads: CATSSRDGSGSDEQFF. The CDR3 nucleotides read TGTGCCACCAGCTCCAGAGATGGTAGCGGGAGCGATGAGCAGTTCTTC.

This clonotype came up many times. The gene calls are TRBV6-2 or TRBV6-3 and TRBJ1-6; TRBD1 aligns across 12 bases. CDR3 length: 16 amino acids. From germline, CDR1 is MNHEY and CDR2 SVGEGT. The V gene end was trimmed by 6 bases and the J gene end by 7 bases; junction bases not matched to a gene: 7. CDR3 in DNA: TGTGCCAGCAGCCCGGGACAGGGGGCAAACAATTCACCCCTCCACTTT. Its protein product is CASSPGQGANNSPLHF.